This T cell receptor (beta chain) was observed in a study of immune cell composition in non-small cell lung cancer. Data came from immunoSEQ multiplex PCR; TCRdb stores just in-frame clones and leaves some out. Of approximately 9,800 clones in the sample, approximately 64% were seen once. The TCR sequence derives from a human donor with non-small cell lung cancer. The sample was lung tumor tissue.

The CDR3 is CASSLGPQGDQPQHF. The CDR3 DNA reads TGTGCCAGCAGCTTAGGGCCTCAGGGAGATCAGCCCCAGCATTTT. The V and J genes are TRBV11-2 and TRBJ1-5; the D gene is possibly TRBD1 (5 bases). V was cut by 1 base and J by 5 bases, with 12 bases left in between. This CDR3 is 15 amino acids long. CDR1 and CDR2 from the germline V gene are SGHAT and FQNNGV.